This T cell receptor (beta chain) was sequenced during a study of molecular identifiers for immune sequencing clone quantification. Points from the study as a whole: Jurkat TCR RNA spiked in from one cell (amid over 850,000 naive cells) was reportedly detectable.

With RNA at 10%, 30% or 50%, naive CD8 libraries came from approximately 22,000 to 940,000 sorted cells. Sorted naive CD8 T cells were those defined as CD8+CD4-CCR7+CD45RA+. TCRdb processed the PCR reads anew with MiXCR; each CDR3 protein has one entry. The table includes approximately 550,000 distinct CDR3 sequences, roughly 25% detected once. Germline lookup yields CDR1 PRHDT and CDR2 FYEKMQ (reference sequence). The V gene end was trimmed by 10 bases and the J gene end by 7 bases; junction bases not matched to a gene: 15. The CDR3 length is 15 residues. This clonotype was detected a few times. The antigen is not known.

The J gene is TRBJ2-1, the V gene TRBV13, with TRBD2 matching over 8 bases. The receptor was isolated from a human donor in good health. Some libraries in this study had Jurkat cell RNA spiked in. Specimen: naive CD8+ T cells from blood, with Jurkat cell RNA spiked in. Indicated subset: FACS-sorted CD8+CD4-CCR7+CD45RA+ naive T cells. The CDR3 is CATQDGAGGENEQFF. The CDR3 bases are TGTGCCACCCAAGACGGGGCGGGAGGTGAGAATGAGCAGTTCTTC.